This T cell receptor (beta chain) comes out of a study of blood T cell repertoires in COVID-19. Study-wide background: Samples of COVID-19 (acute and convalescent) were obtained from the United States, Italy and Spain. Sources were T cells, B-cell-depleted T cells, or PBMCs; the material itself was cDNA or gDNA.

Authors' data handling: Amplification with reference gene primers provided the estimates of nucleated cell counts. TCRdb keeps only in-frame clones here, not all; method: immunoSEQ multiplex PCR. V and J calls and clone size follow that table, whereas D and trimming were derived from the DNA. The sample shows around 180,000 clones, about 88% of them seen only once. Germline V lookup: CDR1 KGHSH, CDR2 LQKENI. Trimming removed 5 bases from V and 9 bases from J; junction bases left unmatched: 8. This CDR3 spans 13 amino acids. Sequenced sample: peripheral blood. The V call is TRBV18, the J call TRBJ1-1; 8 bases are a match to TRBD1. This receptor was identified in a man in his 70s with active or convalescent COVID-19. CDR3 region: CASSEGTGKKAFF. The CDR3 coding sequence is TGTGCCAGCTCAGAAGGGACAGGAAAAAAAGCTTTCTTT.